These 25 T cell receptor beta chains came from one sample sequenced in a study of shared clonotypes between healthy human individuals. Method: immunoSEQ multiplex PCR; TCRdb's copy keeps in-frame clones and lacks some. The top ten clones hold over 0.1% of a sample with around 2.1 million clones, approximately 95% of them seen once. The specimen sequenced was naive CD4+ T cells sorted from blood. Subset denoted: CD45RA+ positively selected. The receptors were sampled from a man aged 18-30 years in good health.

The V call is TRBV7-9, the J call TRBJ2-7, with a weak D call TRBD2 (6 bases). CDR3 size: 15 residues. The V end was cut by 5 bases, the J end by 0 bases, with 14 bases between. Germline values: CDR1 SEHNR, CDR2 FQNEAQ (reference sequence). Here the CDR3 reads CASSRRAESSYEQYF. Written as DNA, the CDR3 is TGTGCCAGCAGCCGGAGGGCGGAGAGCTCCTACGAGCAGTACTTC.

For this clone: Germline is not matched at one junction end, which may reflect a read error. This chain uses TRBV7-7 with TRBJ1-1; the D is unclear. CDR1 and CDR2 (germline): SSHAT, FNYEAQ (reference sequence). The CDR3 has 13 amino acids. The CDR3 region has the DNA TGTGCTAGCAGCTTAGAGGTCGGCACTGAAGCTTTCTTT. Amino acid sequence: CASSLEVGTEAFF.

The V and J genes are TRBV10-3 and TRBJ2-3; D gene unclear. V lost 4 bases to trimming and J lost 2 bases, with 13 bases between them. The CDR3 extends over 15 amino acids. Germline assignment: CDR1 ENHRY and CDR2 SYGVKD. CDR3 DNA: TGTGCCATCAGTGGGAGCCCCCCGCCCACAGATACGCAGTATTTT. Translation: CAISGSPPPTDTQYF.

The CDR3 DNA is TGTGCCAGCAGCCGGACTAACGGAGAGACCCAGTACTTC. It encodes CASSRTNGETQYF. The chain couples TRBV5-6 to TRBJ2-5; possibly TRBD2 for D (6 bases). The V gene lost 4 bases and the J gene lost 4 bases, with 11 bases spanning the gap. CDR1 is SGHDT and CDR2 is YYEEEE in the germline V gene. The CDR3 contains 13 residues.

This chain joins TRBV5-6 and TRBJ2-5, with D possibly TRBD1 on 6 matching bases. The V gene lost 4 bases and the J gene lost 3 bases, with 13 bases spanning the gap. The CDR3 has 14 residues. The germline CDR1 and CDR2 sequences are SGHDT and YYEEEE. The chain's CDR3 is CASSQGWTEETQYF. The DNA of the CDR3 is TGTGCCAGCAGCCAAGGCTGGACAGAAGAGACCCAGTACTTC.

The CDR3 nucleotides are TGTGCCATCAGTGAGTGGGCTAGCGGGAAAAATGAGCAGTTCTTC. Translated: CAISEWASGKNEQFF. The rearrangement uses TRBV10-3 and TRBJ2-1; 9 positions match TRBD2. Germline CDR1 ENHRY, CDR2 SYGVKD. V lost 1 base to trimming and J lost 7 bases; unmatched junction nucleotides: 5. The CDR3 is made up of 15 amino acids.

The chain carries TRBV7-9 and TRBJ2-6; TRBD2 might be the D (5 bases). The CDR3 extends over 15 amino acids. CDR1 is SEHNR and CDR2 is FQNEAQ in the germline V gene (reference sequence). V was pared by 5 bases and J by 4 bases, with 12 bases between. The CDR3, as DNA: TGTGCCAGCAGCAGGACTCCCGCCGGGGCCAACGTCCTGACTTTC. This codes for CASSRTPAGANVLTF.

This clone was counted a single time. The V and J genes are TRBV18 and TRBJ2-1, with D perhaps matching TRBD2 (5 bases). Germline loops: CDR1 KGHSH, CDR2 LQKENI. V shed 0 bases and J shed 8 bases, with 8 bases lying between them. The CDR3 is made up of 13 amino acids. CDR3 nucleotides: TGTGCCAGCTCACCACCCGGGGAGTATGAGCAGTTCTTC. This sequence encodes CASSPPGEYEQFF.

This rearrangement joins TRBV27 to TRBJ2-2; D gene uncertain. Germline lookup yields CDR1 MNHEY and CDR2 SMNVEV (reference sequence). V lost 8 bases and J 3 bases, leaving 13 bases between the germline ends. The CDR3 sequence is 14 residues long. The CDR3 protein is CASSPGRDTGELFF. The CDR3 DNA reads TGTGCCAGCTCCCCGGGTAGGGACACCGGGGAGCTGTTTTTT.

This rearrangement joins TRBV5-1 to TRBJ2-1; 13 positions match TRBD2. V gave up 1 base and J gave up 2 bases; unmatched junction bases: 3. This CDR3 is 17 amino acids long. Germline V CDR1 and CDR2: SGHRS, YFSETQ. CDR3: CASSLRGLAGTYNEQFF. CDR3 sequence (DNA): TGCGCCAGCAGCTTGAGGGGACTAGCGGGGACCTACAATGAGCAGTTCTTC.

This chain connects TRBV29-1 to TRBJ2-2; D is possibly TRBD2 (6 bases). CDR3 length: 13 amino acids. Deletions cut 5 bases from V and 0 bases from J, with 7 bases between. CDR1 SQVTM and CDR2 ANQGSEA come from the germline V gene. In DNA, the CDR3 is TGCAGCGTTCGGAGGGCGAACACCGGGGAGCTGTTTTTT. Translation gives CSVRRANTGELFF.

The chain is built from TRBV6-5 and TRBJ2-1; D may correspond to TRBD1 or TRBD2 (5 bases each). Germline lookup yields CDR1 MNHEY and CDR2 SVGAGI. The CDR3 length is 15 residues. Trimming stripped 6 bases from V and 0 bases from J, with 12 bases between. The CDR3 bases are TGTGCCAGCAGGAGAACTAGGGGCTCCTACAATGAGCAGTTCTTC. Protein: CASRRTRGSYNEQFF.

This sequence joins TRBV30 and TRBJ1-4; D remains unclear. The V end lost 0 bases, the J end lost 10 bases, and 15 bases lay between the germline ends. This CDR3 contains 14 residues. The germline CDR1 and CDR2 sequences are GTSNPN and SVGIG (reference sequence). In DNA, the CDR3 is TGTGCCTGGAGTGTAAGGTCCTCTGATGGAAAACTGTTTTTT. This gives the protein CAWSVRSSDGKLFF.

The chain has TRBV9 and TRBJ1-3; D is unclear. V lost 3 bases to trimming and J lost 4 bases, with 11 bases between them. Germline V gives CDR1 SGDLS, CDR2 YYNGEE. This CDR3 is built from 14 residues. Here the CDR3 DNA reads TGTGCCAGCAGCGGGTACGGGATCGGAAACACCATATATTTT. It specifies CASSGYGIGNTIYF.

The genes are TRBV2 and TRBJ2-3; no clear D. From germline, CDR1 is SNHLY and CDR2 FYNNEI. The CDR3 is 14 amino acids. V was pared by 6 bases and J by 6 bases, with 16 bases between. The CDR3 region has the DNA TGTGCCAGCAGAGTTCTCGGCCCCTTGGATACGCAGTATTTT. It yields the protein CASRVLGPLDTQYF.

The chain has TRBV10-2 and TRBJ2-7; 8 bases agree with TRBD1. There are 12 residues in the CDR3. After removal of 8 bases from V and 0 bases from J, the junction contained 0 bases not matched to a gene. Germline V lookup: CDR1 WSHSY, CDR2 SAAADI. The CDR3 region has the DNA TGCGCCAGCGGGACAGGCTCCTACGAGCAGTACTTC. Residues: CASGTGSYEQYF.

The chain links TRBV6-5 to TRBJ1-1; perhaps TRBD1 as D (5 bases). The CDR3 covers 16 residues. Germline V gene lookup returns CDR1 MNHEY and CDR2 SVGAGI. V lost 4 bases and J lost 0, with 15 bases in between. The DNA for the CDR3 is TGTGCCAGCAGTTCGGCGGGCAGGGCCTTGAACACTGAAGCTTTCTTT. It specifies CASSSAGRALNTEAFF.

The chain has TRBV2 and TRBJ2-7; possibly TRBD1 for D (5 bases). CDR3 size: 15 residues. V lost 4 bases and J 4 bases, leaving 17 bases between the germline ends. In germline, CDR1 is SNHLY, CDR2 FYNNEI. The CDR3, as DNA: TGTGCCAGCAGTGCTTCCTCAGGGTCGGTGTACGAGCAGTACTTC. Translated: CASSASSGSVYEQYF.

V gene TRBV5-1 combines with J gene TRBJ1-1, with 10 nucleotides matching TRBD1. The CDR3 spans 15 residues. Germline loops: CDR1 SGHRS, CDR2 YFSETQ. Trimming cost V 6 bases and J 5 bases; bases outside gene matches: 10. The CDR3: CASKLLGTGVTEAFF. The CDR3 DNA sequence: TGCGCCAGCAAATTATTAGGGACAGGGGTGACTGAAGCTTTCTTT.

This rearrangement joins TRBV6-5 to TRBJ1-4, with D possibly TRBD1 on 5 matching bases. The germline V gene encodes CDR1 MNHEY and CDR2 SVGAGI. The CDR3 is made up of 13 amino acids. V lost 8 bases, J lost 8 bases, and 15 bases lay in between. The CDR3 DNA reads TGTGCCAGCTGGCTGGGACCTCCCGAAAAACTGTTTTTT. Translated: CASWLGPPEKLFF.

This clone was seen a single time. The rearrangement joins TRBV10-3 to TRBJ2-1; unclear D gene. Trimming took 3 bases from V and 7 from J, leaving 7 bases between them. Germline CDR1 and CDR2: ENHRY and SYGVKD. The CDR3 runs to 12 residues. The CDR3 DNA sequence: TGTGCCATCAGTGACAGTCGGAATGAGCAGTTCTTC. It yields the protein CAISDSRNEQFF.

The V gene is TRBV19, the J gene TRBJ1-6; 7 nucleotides match TRBD1. The V and J ends lost 3 bases and 7 bases, in that order; junction bases with no gene match: 6. Germline CDR1 LNHDA, CDR2 SQIVND (reference sequence). This CDR3 contains 15 residues. The CDR3 DNA is TGTGCCAGTAGTATCAGTCGACAGGGCAATTCACCCCTCCACTTT. It yields the protein CASSISRQGNSPLHF. Complete variable domain (other parts from reference TRBV19 and TRBJ1-6): DGGITQSPKYLFRKEGQNVTLSCEQNLNHDAMYWYRQDPGQGLRLIYYSQIVNDFQKGDIAEGYSVSREKKESFPLTVTSAQKNPTAFYLCASSISRQGNSPLHFGNGTRLTVT.

The chain has TRBV9 and TRBJ1-2, with a possible D match to TRBD1 (6 bases). Germline assignment: CDR1 SGDLS and CDR2 YYNGEE. CDR3 size: 15 residues. Trimming took 0 bases from V and 4 from J, leaving 13 bases between them. The CDR3 DNA sequence: TGTGCCAGCAGCGTAGCGGACAGAGTTTCCTATGGCTACACCTTC. The encoded protein is CASSVADRVSYGYTF.

For this clone: Other DNA variants within this sample encode the same CDR3. V and J are TRBV7-2 and TRBJ1-5, with 7 positions matching TRBD1. Trimming took 1 base from V and 1 from J; bases not matched to a gene: 1. The CDR3 spans 15 residues. The germline CDR1 and CDR2 sequences are SGHTA and FQGNSA. CDR3 amino acids: CASSLVTGSNQPQHF. In nucleotides, the CDR3 is TGTGCCAGCAGCTTAGTGACAGGGAGCAATCAGCCCCAGCATTTT.

The chain is built from TRBV5-6 and TRBJ1-3, with 7 bases identical to TRBD1. The CDR3 length is 16 residues. Germline V lookup: CDR1 SGHDT, CDR2 YYEEEE. V was clipped by 4 bases and J by 1 base; unmatched bases: 8. CDR3 bases: TGTGCCAGCAGCATCCGGGACAGAGGATCTGGAAACACCATATATTTT. This codes for CASSIRDRGSGNTIYF.